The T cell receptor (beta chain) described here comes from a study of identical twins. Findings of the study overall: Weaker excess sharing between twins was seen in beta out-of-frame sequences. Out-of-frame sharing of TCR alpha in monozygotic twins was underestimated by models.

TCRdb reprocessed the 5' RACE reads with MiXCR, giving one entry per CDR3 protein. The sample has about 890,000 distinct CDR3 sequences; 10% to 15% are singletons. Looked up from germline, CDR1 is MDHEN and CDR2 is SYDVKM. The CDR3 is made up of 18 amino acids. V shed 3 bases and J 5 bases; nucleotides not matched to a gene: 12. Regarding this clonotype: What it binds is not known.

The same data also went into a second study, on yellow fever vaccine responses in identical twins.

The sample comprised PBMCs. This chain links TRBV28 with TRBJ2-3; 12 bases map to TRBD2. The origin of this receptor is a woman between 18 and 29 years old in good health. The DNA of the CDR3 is TGTGCCAGCAGTTTTGAGTCTCTAGCGGGAGGGCCGGTAGATACGCAGTATTTT. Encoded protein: CASSFESLAGGPVDTQYF. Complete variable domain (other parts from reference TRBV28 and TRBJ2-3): DVKVTQSSRYLVKRTGEKVFLECVQDMDHENMFWYRQDPGLGLRLIYFSYDVKMKEKGDIPEGYSVSREKKERFSLILESASTNQTSMYLCASSFESLAGGPVDTQYFGPGTRLTVL.